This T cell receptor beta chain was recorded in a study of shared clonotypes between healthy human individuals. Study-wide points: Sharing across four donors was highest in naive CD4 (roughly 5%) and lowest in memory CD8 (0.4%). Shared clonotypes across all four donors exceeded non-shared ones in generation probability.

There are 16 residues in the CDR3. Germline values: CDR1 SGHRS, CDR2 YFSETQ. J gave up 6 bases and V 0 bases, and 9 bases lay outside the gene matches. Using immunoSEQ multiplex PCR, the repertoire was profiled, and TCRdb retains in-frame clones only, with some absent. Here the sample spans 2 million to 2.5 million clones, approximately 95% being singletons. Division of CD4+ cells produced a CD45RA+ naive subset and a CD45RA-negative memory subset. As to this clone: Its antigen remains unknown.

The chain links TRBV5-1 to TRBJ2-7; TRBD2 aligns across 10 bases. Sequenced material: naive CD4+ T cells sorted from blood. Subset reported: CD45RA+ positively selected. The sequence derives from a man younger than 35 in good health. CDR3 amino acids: CASSLDASGSLGEQYF. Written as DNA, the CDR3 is TGCGCCAGCAGCTTGGACGCTAGCGGGAGTTTGGGCGAGCAGTACTTC. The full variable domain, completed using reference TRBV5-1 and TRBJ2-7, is KAGVTQTPRYLIKTRGQQVTLSCSPISGHRSVSWYQQTPGQGLQFLFEYFSETQRNKGNFPGRFSGRQFSNSRSEMNVSTLELGDSALYLCASSLDASGSLGEQYFGPGTRLTVT.